Sequencing of this TCR beta chain was carried out in a study of blood T cell repertoires in COVID-19. Study in general: Samples taken during acute and convalescent COVID-19 were collected in the United States, Italy and Spain. T cells, B-cell-depleted T cells, or PBMCs provided the cDNA or gDNA that served as material.

V was clipped by 8 bases and J by 6 bases; unmatched bases: 5. Germline V gene data show CDR1 as ENHRY and CDR2 as SYGVKD. The CDR3 length is 12 residues. Original data processing: Quantification of nucleated cells was approximated via reference gene primer amplification. Generated by immunoSEQ multiplex PCR, the TCRdb table keeps only in-frame clones and is missing some. V and J calls and clone size are as listed in that table; D and trimming were resolved from the DNA. The data contain about 140,000 clones, 70% to 80% of them singletons. The sequence was collected from a man between 45 and 60 years old with acute or convalescent COVID-19. What was sequenced was peripheral blood. The chain employs TRBV10-3 and TRBJ2-3; 7 nucleotides match TRBD2. The DNA of the CDR3 is TGTGCCATCTACGGGGAGGGCGATACGCAGTATTTT. This encodes CAIYGEGDTQYF.